This paragraph reports one T cell receptor beta chain. Enrolled during active infection, Seattle patients were then followed longitudinally. The data stem from a study of blood T cell repertoires in COVID-19. Study summary: Both acute and convalescent COVID-19 samples were obtained from the United States, Italy and Spain. T cells, B-cell-depleted T cells, or PBMCs provided the cDNA or gDNA that served as material.

Authors' processing steps: Estimated nucleated cell counts came from reference gene primer amplification. Repertoires were generated with immunoSEQ multiplex PCR, while TCRdb's copy carries only in-frame clones and drops some. The V and J calls and clone size were taken over from that table, and D and trimming were inferred from the DNA. In the table there are 500,000 to 600,000 clones, roughly 91% of which are singletons. CDR1 and CDR2 from the germline V gene are SGDLS and YYNGEE. The CDR3 contains 14 residues. V was trimmed by 4 bases and J by 8 bases, leaving 18 bases between them. The chain links TRBV9 to TRBJ1-2; D is undetermined. The sample was peripheral blood. The source is a woman between 45 and 65 years old with COVID-19, enrolled during active disease. DNA of the CDR3: TGTGCCAGCAGCCCCCACAGACCGACACGCGGCTACACCTTC. It codes for CASSPHRPTRGYTF.